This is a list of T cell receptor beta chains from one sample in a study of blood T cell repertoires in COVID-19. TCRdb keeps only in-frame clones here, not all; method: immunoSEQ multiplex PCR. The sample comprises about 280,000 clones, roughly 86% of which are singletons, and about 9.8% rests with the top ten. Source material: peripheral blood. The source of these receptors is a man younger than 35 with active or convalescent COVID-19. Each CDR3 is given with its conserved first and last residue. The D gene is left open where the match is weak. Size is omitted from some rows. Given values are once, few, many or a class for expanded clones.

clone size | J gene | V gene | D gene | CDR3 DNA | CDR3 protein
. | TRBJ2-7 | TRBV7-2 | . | TGTGCCAGCAGCTTAGTTGAGTCTTTTTTATACGAGCAGTACTTC | CASSLVESFLYEQYF
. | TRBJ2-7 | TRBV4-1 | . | TGCGCCAGCAGCCAGGGGCCAAGCTCCTACGAGCAGTACTTC | CASSQGPSSYEQYF
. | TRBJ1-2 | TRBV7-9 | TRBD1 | TGTGCCAGCCATGGGACAGACAACTATGGCTACACCTTC | CASHGTDNYGYTF
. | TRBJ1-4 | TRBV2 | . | TGTGCCAGCAGTGTTACAGGAACCTATGAAAAACTGTTTTTT | CASSVTGTYEKLFF
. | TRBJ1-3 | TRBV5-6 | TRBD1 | TGTGCCAGCAGCTCCCCGGGACAGGGAAACACCATATATTTT | CASSSPGQGNTIYF
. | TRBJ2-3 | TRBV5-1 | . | TGCGCCAGCAGCCCGAGGACAGGCACAGATACGCAGTATTTT | CASSPRTGTDTQYF
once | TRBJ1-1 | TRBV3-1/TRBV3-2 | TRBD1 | TGTGCCAGCAGCTCCTCGACAGGGGTGGGTGGAGCTTTCTTT | CASSSSTGVGGAFF
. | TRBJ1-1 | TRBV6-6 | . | TGTGCCAGCAGCCGGAGGTACACTGAAGCTTTCTTT | CASSRRYTEAFF
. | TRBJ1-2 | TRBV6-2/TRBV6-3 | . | TGTGCCAGCAGCCCCCAGAGGCTAGCTAACTATGGCTACACCTTC | CASSPQRLANYGYTF
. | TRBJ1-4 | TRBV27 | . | TGTGCCAGCAGTTTTTCCCGGGGGGAAAAACTGTTTTTT | CASSFSRGEKLFF
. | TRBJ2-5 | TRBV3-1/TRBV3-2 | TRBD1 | TGTGCCAGCAGCCAAGTGGGGACAGAGGCAGAGACCCAGTACTTC | CASSQVGTEAETQYF
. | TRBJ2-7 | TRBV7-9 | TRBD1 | TGTGCCAGCAGCTTGACAGGGGTCCACGAGCAGTACTTC | CASSLTGVHEQYF
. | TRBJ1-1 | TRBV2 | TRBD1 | TGTGCCAGCAGTGCTTGGGACAGAGGCACTGAAGCTTTCTTT | CASSAWDRGTEAFF
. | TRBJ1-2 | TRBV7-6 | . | TGTGCCAGCAGCCCGATACAGGGCCCTCCTAACTATGGCTACACCTTC | CASSPIQGPPNYGYTF
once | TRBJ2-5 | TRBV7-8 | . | TGTGCCAGCAGCTTAGCGGGCAGGCCGGAGACCCAGTACTTC | CASSLAGRPETQYF
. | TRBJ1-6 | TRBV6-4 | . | TGTGCCAGCAGGGTGGAGGCGAGCTCCTATAATTCACCCCTCCACTTT | CASRVEASSYNSPLHF
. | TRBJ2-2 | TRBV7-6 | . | TGTGCCAGCAGCTTAGCGAGGGGGACCGGGGAGCTGTTTTTT | CASSLARGTGELFF
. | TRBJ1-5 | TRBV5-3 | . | TGTGCCAGAAGCCCCTTGGGGGCGTGCAATCAGCCCCAGCATTTT | CARSPLGACNQPQHF
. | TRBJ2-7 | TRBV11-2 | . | TGTGCCAGCAGCTTTCGGTCCTACGAGCAGTACTTC | CASSFRSYEQYF
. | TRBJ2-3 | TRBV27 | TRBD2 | TGTGCCAGCAGTTTACGGGCGGGGGATTACAGCACAGATACGCAGTATTTT | CASSLRAGDYSTDTQYF
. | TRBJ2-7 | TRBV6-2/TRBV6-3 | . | TGTGCCAGCAGTCAGGACAGATTCTACGAGCAGTACTTC | CASSQDRFYEQYF
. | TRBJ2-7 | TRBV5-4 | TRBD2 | TGTGCCAGCAGCTCGACTAGCGGGGGGGTCCTCTCCTACGAGCAGTACTTC | CASSSTSGGVLSYEQYF
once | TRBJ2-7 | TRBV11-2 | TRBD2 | TGTGCCAGCAGCTTTGCTAGCGGGGGCTACGAGCAGTACTTC | CASSFASGGYEQYF
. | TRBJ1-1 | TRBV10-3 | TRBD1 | TGTGCCATCAGAGACCAAGGGGGCGCAGCGGGCACTGAAGCTTTCTTT | CAIRDQGGAAGTEAFF
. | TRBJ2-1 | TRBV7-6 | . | TGTGCCAGCAGCGAGCTACAGATTACCTACAATGAGCAGTTCTTC | CASSELQITYNEQFF
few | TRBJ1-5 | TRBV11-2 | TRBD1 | TGTGCCAGCAGCTCAGGACAGGGGGTCTGGCCCCAGCATTTT | CASSSGQGVWPQHF
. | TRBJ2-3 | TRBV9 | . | TGTGCCAGCAGCGGGGCAAGACAGGTAGATACGCAGTATTTT | CASSGARQVDTQYF
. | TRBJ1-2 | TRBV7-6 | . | TGTGCCAGCAGCCAGGGGAGGGGGGCGTTCTATGGCTACACCTTC | CASSQGRGAFYGYTF